In its sample, the clone carrying this T cell receptor beta chain was seen a few times. The antigen remains unidentified. The CDR3 spans 16 residues. From germline, CDR1 is SGHTA and CDR2 FQGNSA. The ends lost 5 bases at V and 7 bases at J; junction bases unmatched: 12. TCRdb redid the calling of the RT-PCR reads with MiXCR, one entry per CDR3 protein. Here the sample spans 550,000 to 800,000 distinct CDR3 sequences, about 15% being singletons. This sample is part of a study of response to subunit inactivated influenza vaccine. Study outcomes and limitations: The authors put forward the suggestion that each seasonal influenza vaccination may bring in only a limited number of new T cells.

The chain uses TRBV7-2 and TRBJ2-2, with 8 bases lining up with TRBD1. The sequencing used PBMCs from blood, collected roughly 12 days after vaccination. This receptor was obtained from a man in his fifties who received an inactivated influenza vaccine. CDR3 sequence: CASSARPTGAGGELFF. DNA for the CDR3: TGTGCCAGCAGCGCGAGACCGACAGGGGCCGGCGGGGAGCTGTTTTTT. The full variable domain, in which reference TRBV7-2 and TRBJ2-2 provide the parts outside the CDR3, is GAGVSQSPSNKVTEKGKDVELRCDPISGHTALYWYRQSLGQGLEFLIYFQGNSAPDKSGLPSDRFSAERTGGSVSTLTIQRTQQEDSAVYLCASSARPTGAGGELFFGEGSRLTVL.